This passage covers 21 T cell receptor beta chains from one sample sequenced in a study of blood T cell repertoires in COVID-19. Measured with immunoSEQ multiplex PCR; TCRdb has only the in-frame clones, and not every one. In the table there are fewer than 500,000 clones, around 89% of which are singletons. Sequenced input: peripheral blood. The receptors shown here come from a woman aged 25 to 45 with acute or convalescent COVID-19.

J is TRBJ1-3 and V is TRBV29-1, with 7 bases aligning to TRBD1. The CDR3 contains 11 residues. Germline CDR1 is SQVTM and CDR2 is ANQGSEA. The CDR3 sequence is CNRGSGNTIYF. The CDR3 nucleotides are TGCAACAGGGGTTCTGGAAACACCATATATTTT.

The chain links TRBV5-1 to TRBJ2-1, with 14 nucleotides matching TRBD2. Germline V CDR1 and CDR2: SGHRS, YFSETQ. Trimming removed 4 bases from V and 4 bases from J; junction bases left unmatched: 4. The CDR3 sequence is 16 residues long. CDR3 loop: CASSTGTSGGYNEQFF. As DNA, the CDR3 is TGCGCCAGCAGCACCGGGACTAGCGGGGGATACAATGAGCAGTTCTTC.

V gene TRBV19 combines with J gene TRBJ2-5, with a tentative D call TRBD1 (5 bases). Trimming pared 4 bases from V and 1 base from J, leaving 7 bases between. The CDR3 has 13 amino acids. The germline V gene has CDR1 LNHDA and CDR2 SQIVND (reference sequence). The CDR3 DNA reads TGTGCCAGTAGTAAAGACAGCCAAGAGACCCAGTACTTC. Translation: CASSKDSQETQYF.

This chain joins TRBV2 and TRBJ2-5, with TRBD2 matching 15 bases. This CDR3 is 16 amino acids long. The germline V gene encodes CDR1 SNHLY and CDR2 FYNNEI. After removal of 8 bases from V and 0 bases from J, the junction contained 4 bases not matched to a gene. CDR3 DNA sequence: TGTGCCAGCCTTGGGACTAGCGGGGGGAACCAAGAGACCCAGTACTTC. Protein sequence: CASLGTSGGNQETQYF. Together with reference TRBV2 and TRBJ2-5, the CDR3 gives the full variable domain: EPEVTQTPSHQVTQMGQEVILRCVPISNHLYFYWYRQILGQKVEFLVSFYNNEISEKSEIFDDQFSVERPDGSNFTLKIRSTKLEDSAMYFCASLGTSGGNQETQYFGPGTRLLVL.

V usage is TRBV9 and J usage is TRBJ2-5, with TRBD2 matching 13 bases. J was trimmed by 5 bases and V by 0 bases; bases with no gene match: 4. Germline CDR1 and CDR2: SGDLS and YYNGEE. This CDR3 has 16 amino acids. CDR3 loop: CASSVGGLAGLETQYF. The DNA of the CDR3 is TGTGCCAGCAGCGTAGGGGGACTAGCGGGGCTGGAGACCCAGTACTTC.

This clone was detected only a few times. The chain has TRBV5-4 and TRBJ2-3; tentatively, D is TRBD2 (6 bases). The CDR3 covers 14 residues. Germline CDR1 is SGHNT and CDR2 is YYREEE (reference sequence). V lost 4 bases, J lost 5 bases, and 14 bases lay in between. The CDR3 DNA is TGTGCCAGCAGCCGGGACTTAGTTCAAGATACGCAGTATTTT. Protein sequence: CASSRDLVQDTQYF.

In this sample, this clone turned up once. The chain joins TRBV6-1 to TRBJ2-5; perhaps TRBD2 as D (7 bases). With 4 bases removed from V and 2 bases from J, the gap between germline ends came to 17 bases. This CDR3 is 16 amino acids long. Looked up from germline, CDR1 is MNHNS and CDR2 is SASEGT. The DNA for the CDR3 is TGTGCCAGCAGTGTAATCGGGGGAGGGGGTCAAGAGACCCAGTACTTC. Protein: CASSVIGGGGQETQYF.

The chain recombines TRBV28 with TRBJ2-5; no reliable D call. Germline V gene sequence: CDR1 MDHEN, CDR2 SYDVKM. This CDR3 contains 15 residues. V lost 3 bases to trimming and J lost 2 bases, with 13 bases between them. CDR3 protein: CASSFFLTKQETQYF. DNA for the CDR3: TGTGCCAGCAGTTTTTTCCTCACAAAACAAGAGACCCAGTACTTC. Full variable domain (outside the CDR3, taken from reference TRBV28 and TRBJ2-5): DVKVTQSSRYLVKRTGEKVFLECVQDMDHENMFWYRQDPGLGLRLIYFSYDVKMKEKGDIPEGYSVSREKKERFSLILESASTNQTSMYLCASSFFLTKQETQYFGPGTRLLVL.

This rearrangement joins TRBV9 to TRBJ1-4; tentative D call: TRBD1 (5 bases). The CDR3 contains 15 residues. Germline values: CDR1 SGDLS, CDR2 YYNGEE. V was cut by 4 bases and J by 3 bases, with 13 bases left in between. The DNA for the CDR3 is TGTGCCAGCAGCCCGGGAGGGGCCCCTAATGAAAAACTGTTTTTT. Protein product: CASSPGGAPNEKLFF.

The chain combines TRBV7-9 with TRBJ2-5; TRBD1 aligns across 7 bases. The CDR3 is 15 amino acids. The germline V gene encodes CDR1 SEHNR and CDR2 FQNEAQ (reference sequence). J lost 5 bases, V lost 3 bases, and 9 bases had no gene match. The CDR3 region is CASSFLQGVVETQYF. CDR3 coding DNA: TGTGCCAGCAGCTTTCTCCAGGGGGTAGTTGAGACCCAGTACTTC.

The V call is TRBV6-6, the J call TRBJ2-3; TRBD2 matches 7 bases. Losses at the gene ends were 7 bases for V and 3 bases for J; bases not matched to a gene: 4. This CDR3 is built from 13 residues. The V gene's germline CDR1 is MNHNY and CDR2 SVGAGI (reference sequence). CDR3 protein: CASMGGLTDTQYF. In DNA form, the CDR3 reads TGTGCCAGCATGGGGGGACTAACAGATACGCAGTATTTT.

The rearrangement links TRBV25-1 to TRBJ1-4, with 8 bases identical to TRBD1. The CDR3 consists of 14 residues. Germline loops: CDR1 MGHDK, CDR2 SYGVNS. The CDR3 nucleotides are TGTGCAAAAAATGCGGACAGGGATAATGAAAAACTGTTTTTT. It encodes CAKNADRDNEKLFF.

The chain carries TRBV25-1 and TRBJ1-2; 8 bases align to TRBD1. Unmatched junction bases numbered 8, after V lost 4 bases and J lost 1 base. CDR3 length: 16 amino acids. Germline V gene sequence: CDR1 MGHDK, CDR2 SYGVNS. For the CDR3, the DNA is TGTGCCAGCAGTGGGTGGACAGGGTGGTTTAACTATGGCTACACCTTC. It encodes CASSGWTGWFNYGYTF.

V usage is TRBV12-5 and J usage is TRBJ2-5; D perhaps matches TRBD2 (5 bases). Germline CDR1 is LGHNT and CDR2 is FRNRAP. This CDR3 comprises 18 residues. Trimming took off 0 bases at V and 1 base at J, with 18 bases between the two ends. CDR3 residues: CASGLVLTDREGQETQYF. The DNA for the CDR3 is TGTGCTAGTGGTTTGGTACTTACGGACCGAGAGGGCCAAGAGACCCAGTACTTC.

The rearrangement joins TRBV24-1 to TRBJ2-2, with 8 bases fitting TRBD1. The length of the CDR3 is 13 residues. The germline V gene has CDR1 KGHDR and CDR2 SFDVKD. Trimming removed 9 bases from V and 1 base from J; junction bases left unmatched: 0. Here the CDR3 DNA reads TGTGCCACCGGGACAGGGAACACCGGGGAGCTGTTTTTT. Its protein is CATGTGNTGELFF.

The gene calls are TRBV12-3 or TRBV12-4 and TRBJ2-7; a weak D match, TRBD1 (5 bases). This CDR3 is 13 amino acids long. V was shortened by 7 bases and J by 3 bases, with 13 bases between the two germline ends. Written as DNA, the CDR3 is TGTGCCAGCACCAGGACACCCCTCTACGAGCAGTACTTC. It codes for CASTRTPLYEQYF.

This chain links TRBV5-4 with TRBJ2-6, with D possibly being TRBD2 (5 bases). V shed 5 bases and J shed 1 base, with 16 bases lying between them. CDR3 size: 17 residues. CDR1 is SGHNT and CDR2 is YYREEE in the germline V gene (reference sequence). CDR3 protein: CASSRGPYLSGANVLTF. The CDR3 DNA sequence: TGTGCCAGCAGTCGCGGGCCGTACCTATCTGGGGCCAACGTCCTGACTTTC.

The chain employs TRBV7-9 and TRBJ2-1, with 7 bases fitting TRBD1. Germline lookup yields CDR1 SEHNR and CDR2 FQNEAQ (reference sequence). CDR3 length: 16 amino acids. V gave up 5 bases and J gave up 4 bases; unmatched junction bases: 11. The CDR3 DNA reads TGTGCCAGCAGCCTCACCGGGACAGAGGATTACAATGAGCAGTTCTTC. This sequence encodes CASSLTGTEDYNEQFF.

The CDR3 DNA follows: TGTGCCAGCAGCCCTTGGGGGGAGGACCACACTGAAGCTTTCTTT. Translation gives CASSPWGEDHTEAFF. The genes are TRBV5-6 and TRBJ1-1, with a tentative D call TRBD1 (5 bases). CDR1 and CDR2 from the germline V gene are SGHDT and YYEEEE. The ends were cut back, 4 bases at V and 3 bases at J, with 16 bases in the middle. The CDR3 extends over 15 amino acids.

V is TRBV7-2 and J is TRBJ2-3; 7 nucleotides match TRBD2. The CDR3 sequence is 15 residues long. The V and J ends lost 6 bases and 0 bases, in that order; junction bases with no gene match: 6. Germline V gives CDR1 SGHTA, CDR2 FQGNSA. The CDR3 is CASSPLAISTDTQYF. The CDR3 nucleotides read TGTGCCAGCAGTCCACTAGCGATTAGCACAGATACGCAGTATTTT.

The V gene is TRBV9, the J gene TRBJ1-2; tentatively, D is TRBD1 (5 bases). This CDR3 is built from 14 residues. V was clipped by 3 bases and J by 4 bases, with 13 bases between them. Germline loops: CDR1 SGDLS, CDR2 YYNGEE. CDR3 coding DNA: TGTGCCAGCAGCGGGACTAACGGGGGCTATGGCTACACCTTC. It is translated as CASSGTNGGYGYTF.